The entry below gives a single T cell receptor (beta chain) sequence along with its context. Its antigen is not identified. This entry is derived from a study of blood T cells in healthy people across ages. Findings of the study overall: A roughly linear age-dependent decrease characterized TCR beta diversity per million T cells. The study regarded diversity estimates from one million T cells as underestimates.

V was clipped by 4 bases and J by 6 bases, with 7 bases between them. The germline CDR1 and CDR2 sequences are LNHNV and YYDKDF (reference sequence). CDR3 length: 12 amino acids. Combining a sample-barcoded 5' primer with a J-beta primer mix, a second PCR ran for about 6 to 12 cycles. TCRdb re-called the 5' RACE reads with MiXCR, one entry per CDR3 protein. The data hold 2 million or so distinct CDR3 sequences, with approximately 50% observed a single time. Peripheral blood was drawn, ten milliliters per donor. Total RNA amounts of at least 5 micrograms were extracted per sample. This receptor was obtained from a woman aged 35 to 49 in good health. Sequencing was done on a sample of blood. The chain joins TRBV15 to TRBJ2-1; D call uncertain. The CDR3 DNA reads as TGTGCCACCAGCATTAGACGCAATGAGCAGTTCTTC. Amino acids: CATSIRRNEQFF.